This T cell receptor (beta chain) originates from a study of T cells in Graves' hyperthyroidism and ophthalmopathy. This CDR3 comprises 14 residues. From germline, CDR1 is GTSNPN and CDR2 SVGIG (reference sequence). Trimming removed 5 bases at V and 1 base at J, with 13 bases between. Regions amplified from RNA transcripts were the TCR beta CDR3 regions. A set of HTBI primers served as the primers for a first-round RT-PCR of the TCR CDR3. From the multiplex PCR reads, TCRdb called clonotypes with MiXCR, one entry per CDR3 protein. The repertoire holds some 320,000 distinct CDR3 sequences, around 13% seen once, with roughly 35% in the top ten. This clonotype has more than one count but fewer than ten. Clinical symptoms, serum thyroxine, TRAb, thyroid ultrasound and orbital computed tomography established diagnosis.

The receptor was derived from a middle-aged woman with Graves' ophthalmopathy. Input material: blood. This chain uses TRBV30 with TRBJ2-3; the D gene is possibly TRBD1 (6 bases). The CDR3 DNA is TGTGCCTGGGCCTCTGGGGGCGGCACAGATACGCAGTATTTT. The encoded protein is CAWASGGGTDTQYF.